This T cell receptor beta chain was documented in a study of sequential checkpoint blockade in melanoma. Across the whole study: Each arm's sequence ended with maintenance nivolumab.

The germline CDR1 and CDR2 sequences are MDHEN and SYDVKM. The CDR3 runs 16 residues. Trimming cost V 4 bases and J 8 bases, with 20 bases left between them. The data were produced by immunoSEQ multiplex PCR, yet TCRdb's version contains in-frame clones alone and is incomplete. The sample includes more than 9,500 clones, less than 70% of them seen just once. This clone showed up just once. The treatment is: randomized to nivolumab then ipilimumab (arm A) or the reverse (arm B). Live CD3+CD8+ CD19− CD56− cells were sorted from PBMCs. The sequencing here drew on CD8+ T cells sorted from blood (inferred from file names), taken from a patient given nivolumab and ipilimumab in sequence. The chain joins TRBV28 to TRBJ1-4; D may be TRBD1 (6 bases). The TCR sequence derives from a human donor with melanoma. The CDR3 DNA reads TGTGCCAGCAGTTCATCCCCGCTAGGGGGACGAGAAAAACTGTTTTTT. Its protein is CASSSSPLGGREKLFF.